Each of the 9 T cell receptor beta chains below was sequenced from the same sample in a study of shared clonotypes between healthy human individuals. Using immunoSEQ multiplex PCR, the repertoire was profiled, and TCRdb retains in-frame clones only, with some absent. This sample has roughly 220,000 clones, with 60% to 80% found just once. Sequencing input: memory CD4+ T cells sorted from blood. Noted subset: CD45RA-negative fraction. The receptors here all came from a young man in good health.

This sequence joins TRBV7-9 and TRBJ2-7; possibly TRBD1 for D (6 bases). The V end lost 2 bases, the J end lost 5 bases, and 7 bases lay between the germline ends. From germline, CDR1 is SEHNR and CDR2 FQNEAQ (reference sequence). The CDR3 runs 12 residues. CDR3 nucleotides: TGTGCCAGCAGCTTATCAGGGGACGAGCAGTACTTC. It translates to CASSLSGDEQYF. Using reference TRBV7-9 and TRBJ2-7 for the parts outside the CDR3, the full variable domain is DTGVSQNPRHKITKRGQNVTFRCDPISEHNRLYWYRQTLGQGPEFLTYFQNEAQLEKSRLLSDRFSAERPKGSFSTLEIQRTEQGDSAMYLCASSLSGDEQYFGPGTRLTVT.

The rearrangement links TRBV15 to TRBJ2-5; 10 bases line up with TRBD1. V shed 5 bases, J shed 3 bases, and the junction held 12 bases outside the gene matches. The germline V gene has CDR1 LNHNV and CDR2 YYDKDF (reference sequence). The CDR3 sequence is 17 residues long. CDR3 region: CATSRRWGQGQEETQYF. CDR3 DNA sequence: TGTGCCACCAGCCGGAGATGGGGACAGGGGCAGGAAGAGACCCAGTACTTC.

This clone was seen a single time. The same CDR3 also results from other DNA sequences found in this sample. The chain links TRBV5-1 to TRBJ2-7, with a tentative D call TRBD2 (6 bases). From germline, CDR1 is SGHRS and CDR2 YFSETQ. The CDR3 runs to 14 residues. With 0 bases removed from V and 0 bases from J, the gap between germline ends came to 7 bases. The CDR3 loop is CASSLVGSSYEQYF. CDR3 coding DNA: TGCGCCAGCAGCTTGGTCGGGAGCTCCTACGAGCAGTACTTC. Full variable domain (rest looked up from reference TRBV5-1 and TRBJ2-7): KAGVTQTPRYLIKTRGQQVTLSCSPISGHRSVSWYQQTPGQGLQFLFEYFSETQRNKGNFPGRFSGRQFSNSRSEMNVSTLELGDSALYLCASSLVGSSYEQYFGPGTRLTVT.

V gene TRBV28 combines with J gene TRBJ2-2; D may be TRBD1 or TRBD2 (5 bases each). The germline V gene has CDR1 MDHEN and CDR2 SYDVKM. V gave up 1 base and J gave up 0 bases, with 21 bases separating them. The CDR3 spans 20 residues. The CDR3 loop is CASSLFIIKTRGANTGELFF. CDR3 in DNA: TGTGCCAGCAGTTTATTCATCATTAAGACGAGAGGGGCGAACACCGGGGAGCTGTTTTTT.

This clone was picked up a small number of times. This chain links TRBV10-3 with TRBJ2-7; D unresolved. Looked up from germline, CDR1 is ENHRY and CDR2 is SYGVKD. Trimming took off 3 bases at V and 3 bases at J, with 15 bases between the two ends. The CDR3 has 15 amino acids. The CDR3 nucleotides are TGTGCCATCAGTGACACACGAACAAGGCTCTACGAGCAGTACTTC. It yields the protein CAISDTRTRLYEQYF.

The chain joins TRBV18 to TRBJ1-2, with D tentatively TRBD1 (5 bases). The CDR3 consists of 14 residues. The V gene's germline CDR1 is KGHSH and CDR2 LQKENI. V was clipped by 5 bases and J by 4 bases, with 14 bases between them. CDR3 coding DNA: TGTGCCAGCTCAGGAAATGACAGATCCTATGGCTACACCTTC. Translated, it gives CASSGNDRSYGYTF.

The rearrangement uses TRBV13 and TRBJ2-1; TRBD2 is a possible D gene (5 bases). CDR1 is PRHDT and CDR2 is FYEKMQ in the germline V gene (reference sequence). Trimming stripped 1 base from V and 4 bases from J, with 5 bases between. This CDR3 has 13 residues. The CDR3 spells CASSLAGYNEQFF. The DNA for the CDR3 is TGTGCCAGCAGCTTAGCGGGATACAATGAGCAGTTCTTC.

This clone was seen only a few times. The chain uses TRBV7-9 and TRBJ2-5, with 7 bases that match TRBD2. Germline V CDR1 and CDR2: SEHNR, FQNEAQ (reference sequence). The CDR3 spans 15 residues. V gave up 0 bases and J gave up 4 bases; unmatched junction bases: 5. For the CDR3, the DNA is TGTGCCAGCAGCTTAGCCGGGACTAACTCAGAGACCCAGTACTTC. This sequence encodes CASSLAGTNSETQYF. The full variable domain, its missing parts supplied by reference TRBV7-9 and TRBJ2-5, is DTGVSQNPRHKITKRGQNVTFRCDPISEHNRLYWYRQTLGQGPEFLTYFQNEAQLEKSRLLSDRFSAERPKGSFSTLEIQRTEQGDSAMYLCASSLAGTNSETQYFGPGTRLLVL.

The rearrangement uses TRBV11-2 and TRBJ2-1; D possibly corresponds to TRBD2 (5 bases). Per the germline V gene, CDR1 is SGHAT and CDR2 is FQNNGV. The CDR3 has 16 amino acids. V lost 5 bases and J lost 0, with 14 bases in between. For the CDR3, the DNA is TGTGCCAGCAGCCCTACTCGTGGGAGCTCCTACAATGAGCAGTTCTTC. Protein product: CASSPTRGSSYNEQFF.